A single sample is the source of the 15 T cell receptor beta chains below, sequenced in a study of response to subunit inactivated influenza vaccine. One entry per CDR3 protein, called by TCRdb with MiXCR from the RT-PCR reads. Of 650,000 or so distinct CDR3 sequences listed, 14% are singletons. Sequenced material: PBMCs from blood, taken roughly 15 days before vaccination. The origin of the receptors is a man aged 45-65 years who received an inactivated influenza vaccine.

The V gene is TRBV18, the J gene TRBJ2-3; no definite D call. The CDR3 runs to 16 residues. V gave up 0 bases and J gave up 2 bases, with 12 bases separating them. Germline assignment: CDR1 KGHSH and CDR2 LQKENI. The CDR3 bases are TGTGCCAGCTCACCACCGGTCAGGTATTCCACAGATACGCAGTATTTT. Translating gives CASSPPVRYSTDTQYF.

The V gene is TRBV2, the J gene TRBJ1-1; 7 bases match TRBD1. The CDR3 covers 16 residues. V gave up 7 bases and J gave up 1 base; unmatched junction bases: 12. From germline, CDR1 is SNHLY and CDR2 FYNNEI. In DNA form, the CDR3 reads TGTGCCAGCAAACCATTCTCGGGACAGAAGAACACTGAAGCTTTCTTT. It is translated as CASKPFSGQKNTEAFF. Supplemented by reference TRBV2 and TRBJ1-1, the full variable domain reads EPEVTQTPSHQVTQMGQEVILRCVPISNHLYFYWYRQILGQKVEFLVSFYNNEISEKSEIFDDQFSVERPDGSNFTLKIRSTKLEDSAMYFCASKPFSGQKNTEAFFGQGTRLTVV.

This clonotype has only a few counts. V and J are TRBV20-1 and TRBJ1-1; D is perhaps TRBD1 (5 bases). Trimming took 3 bases from V and 3 from J, leaving 11 bases between them. Germline CDR1 reads DFQATT; CDR2 reads SNEGSKA (reference sequence). The CDR3 spans 13 residues. CDR3 region: CSASRGRHTEAFF. The CDR3 region has the DNA TGCAGTGCTAGTAGGGGCAGGCACACTGAAGCTTTCTTT.

This clonotype was seen at least ten times. The CDR3 here is CASSLAQGNTGELFF. CDR3 DNA sequence: TGTGCCAGCAGTTTAGCACAGGGCAACACCGGGGAGCTGTTTTTT. J is TRBJ2-2 and V is TRBV12-3 or TRBV12-4; possible D gene TRBD1, 6 bases. CDR3 size: 15 residues. Trimming left V 0 bases short and J 2 bases short, with 7 bases between.

The gene calls are TRBV3-1 and TRBJ2-5; D not certain. The CDR3 totals 10 residues. Germline V gene sequence: CDR1 LGHDT, CDR2 YNNKEL (reference sequence). The V end lost 8 bases, the J end lost 7 bases, and 8 bases lay between the germline ends. DNA for the CDR3: TGTGCCAGCCATGGGGTGACCCAGTACTTC. As protein: CASHGVTQYF.

This clonotype was seen more than once but under ten times. V and J are TRBV6-2 or TRBV6-3 and TRBJ2-7; 12 bases line up with TRBD2. After removal of 6 bases from V and 5 bases from J, the junction contained 5 bases not matched to a gene. The CDR3 length is 14 residues. Germline V lookup: CDR1 MNHEY, CDR2 SVGEGT. CDR3 sequence: CASSLAGGVDEQYF. Written as DNA, the CDR3 is TGTGCCAGCAGCCTAGCGGGAGGGGTCGACGAGCAGTACTTC.

This sequence joins TRBV7-2 and TRBJ2-7; 8 positions agree with TRBD2. Looked up from germline, CDR1 is SGHTA and CDR2 is FQGNSA. The length of the CDR3 is 16 residues. The junction had 9 bases not matched to a gene; V was cut back by 5 bases and J by 0 bases. The CDR3 protein is CASSTGPTSASYEQYF. The CDR3 DNA reads as TGTGCCAGCAGCACCGGACCGACTAGCGCCTCCTACGAGCAGTACTTC.

The chain combines TRBV25-1 with TRBJ2-5; 9 nucleotides line up with TRBD2. The V gene end was trimmed by 8 bases and the J gene end by 2 bases; junction bases not matched to a gene: 6. The CDR3 has 14 residues. Germline lookup yields CDR1 MGHDK and CDR2 SYGVNS. The CDR3 coding sequence is TGTGCCAGCGGGGATGCGGGGGGGCAAGAGACCCAGTACTTC. It translates to CASGDAGGQETQYF.

This chain uses TRBV7-2 with TRBJ1-5; D not resolved. The germline CDR1 and CDR2 sequences are SGHTA and FQGNSA. The CDR3 is 14 residues long. Trimming stripped 6 bases from V and 2 bases from J, with 11 bases between. The CDR3 loop reads CASSFDRGNQPQHF. CDR3 in DNA: TGTGCCAGCAGTTTTGACCGTGGCAATCAGCCCCAGCATTTT.

This clonotype occurred many times. The V call is TRBV10-3, the J call TRBJ2-3, with D perhaps matching TRBD2 (5 bases). Per the germline V gene, CDR1 is ENHRY and CDR2 is SYGVKD. CDR3 length: 14 amino acids. Between the trimmed V and J ends, which lost 6 bases and 3 bases, there was a span of 13 bases. For the CDR3, the DNA is TGTGCCATCAGGGGAGCCATCTCGACAGATACGCAGTATTTT. It codes for CAIRGAISTDTQYF.

In this sample, this clonotype turned up many times. The gene calls are TRBV20-1 and TRBJ1-1; D may be TRBD1 (6 bases). CDR3 length equals 14 residues. Looked up from germline, CDR1 is DFQATT and CDR2 is SNEGSKA (reference sequence). V lost 1 base and J 4 bases, leaving 13 bases between the germline ends. This chain's CDR3 is CSARVGGGVTEAFF. As DNA, the CDR3 is TGCAGTGCTAGAGTAGGCGGGGGCGTCACTGAAGCTTTCTTT.

The rearrangement links TRBV28 to TRBJ2-2, with 7 bases fitting TRBD1. V lost 3 bases and J lost 3; bases outside the gene matches: 4. The CDR3 has 15 residues. Per the germline V gene, CDR1 is MDHEN and CDR2 is SYDVKM. The CDR3 bases are TGTGCCAGCAGTTTGGCTACAGGGGACACCGGGGAGCTGTTTTTT. Its protein product is CASSLATGDTGELFF.

Many counts were recorded for this clonotype. The junction and the germline gene differ at one end; a read error may be behind it. This chain joins TRBV5-1 and TRBJ2-7; weak D call: TRBD2 (8 bases). Germline CDR1 SGHRS, CDR2 YFSETQ. The CDR3 consists of 14 residues. In DNA, the CDR3 is TGTGCCAGCAGCTTAGCGGGACAGTCCTACGAGCAGTACTTC. Translation gives CASSLAGQSYEQYF.

There are many counts of this clonotype. V and J are TRBV12-3 or TRBV12-4 and TRBJ2-5; a possible D gene is TRBD1 (5 bases). CDR3 length equals 14 residues. V dropped 6 bases and J dropped 5 bases, with 16 bases sitting between them. CDR3 DNA sequence: TGTGCCAGCAGCCGACCTGGCAGGGTTGAGACCCAGTACTTC. This translates into CASSRPGRVETQYF.

This clonotype was seen a handful of times. Its ends do not fully match the called genes, so a read error is possible. The rearrangement links TRBV6-6 to TRBJ2-2; TRBD1 might be the D (5 bases). This CDR3 is built from 13 residues. Per the germline V gene, CDR1 is MNHNY and CDR2 is SVGAGI (reference sequence). CDR3 nucleotide sequence: TGTGCCAGCAAACAGGAGAACGCCGGGGAGCTGTTTTTT. Protein sequence: CASKQENAGELFF.